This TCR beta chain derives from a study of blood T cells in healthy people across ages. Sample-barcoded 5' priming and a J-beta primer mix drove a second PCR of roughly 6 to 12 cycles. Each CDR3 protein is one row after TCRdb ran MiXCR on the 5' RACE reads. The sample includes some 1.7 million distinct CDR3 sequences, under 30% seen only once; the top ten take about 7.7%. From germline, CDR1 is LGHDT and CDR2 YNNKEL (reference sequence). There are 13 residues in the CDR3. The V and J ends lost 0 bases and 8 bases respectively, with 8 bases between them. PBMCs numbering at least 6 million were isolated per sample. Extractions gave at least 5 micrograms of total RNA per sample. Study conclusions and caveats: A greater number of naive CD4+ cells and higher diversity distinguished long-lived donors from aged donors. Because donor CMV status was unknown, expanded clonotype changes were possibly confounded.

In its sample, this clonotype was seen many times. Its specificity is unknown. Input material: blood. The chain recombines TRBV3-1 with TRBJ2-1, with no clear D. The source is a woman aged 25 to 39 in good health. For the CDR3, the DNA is TGTGCCAGCAGCCAAGATCGTTCGGATGAGCAGTTCTTC. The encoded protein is CASSQDRSDEQFF.